This T cell receptor (beta chain) was sequenced during a study of shared clonotypes between healthy human individuals. Study summary: Each donor's CD8 memory used one plate, CD8 naive two, each CD4 subset three.

Each of the donors was a healthy adult who was HIV-negative and had not had a recent acute infection or vaccination. Every donor was a Caucasian adult from Nashville, Tennessee. A word on this clone: Its target is unknown.

Study outcomes and limitations: What naive subsets generally showed was a larger estimated richness than memory subsets showed.

Produced via immunoSEQ multiplex PCR; TCRdb's table is partial and in-frame only. Of some 89,000 clones in the sample, about 68% were seen once. Sequences were obtained from memory CD8+ T cells sorted from blood. Subset here: CD45RO+ cells pooled with CCR7-negative TemRA cells. This clonotype was obtained from a young man in good health.

CDR3 protein: CASSRTGTENYGYTF. DNA of the CDR3: TGTGCCAGCAGTAGGACCGGGACAGAGAACTATGGCTACACCTTC. The gene calls are TRBV2 and TRBJ1-2; 7 bases align to TRBD1. The CDR3 contains 15 residues. The J segment lost 2 bases and the V segment lost 5 bases, leaving 8 bases of the junction unmatched. Germline assignment: CDR1 SNHLY and CDR2 FYNNEI.